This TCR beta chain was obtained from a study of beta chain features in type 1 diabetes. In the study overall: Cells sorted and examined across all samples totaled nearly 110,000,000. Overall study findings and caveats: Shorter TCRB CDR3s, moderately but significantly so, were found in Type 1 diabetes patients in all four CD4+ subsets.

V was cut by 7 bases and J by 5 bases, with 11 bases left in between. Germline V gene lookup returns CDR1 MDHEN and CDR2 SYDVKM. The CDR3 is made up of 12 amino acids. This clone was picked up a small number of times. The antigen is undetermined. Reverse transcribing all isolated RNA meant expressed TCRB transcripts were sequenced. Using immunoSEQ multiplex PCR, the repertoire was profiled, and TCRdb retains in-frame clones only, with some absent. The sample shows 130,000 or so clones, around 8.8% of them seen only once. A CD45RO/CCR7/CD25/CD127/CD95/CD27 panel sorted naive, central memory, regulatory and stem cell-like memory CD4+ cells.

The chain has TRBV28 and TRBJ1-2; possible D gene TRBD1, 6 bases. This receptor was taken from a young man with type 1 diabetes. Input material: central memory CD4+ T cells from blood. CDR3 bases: TGTGCCAGCATGCAGGGGCCGTATGGCTACACCTTC. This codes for CASMQGPYGYTF.